One sample yielded the 21 T cell receptor beta chains listed below, sequenced in a study of T cell responses to AZD1222 COVID-19 vaccine. TCRdb's table, derived via immunoSEQ multiplex PCR, lists solely in-frame clones and lacks some. The profile shows 98,000 or so clones, roughly 86% of them singletons. The sample consisted of peripheral blood, taken 28 days after the second dose of the MenACWY control vaccine. These receptors were collected from an adult who received the MenACWY meningococcal vaccine as a control.

A single count supports this clone. The rearrangement uses TRBV25-1 and TRBJ1-2; no clear D gene. The CDR3 has 14 amino acids. Trimming removed 4 bases at V and 6 bases at J, with 15 bases between. Germline V gene sequence: CDR1 MGHDK, CDR2 SYGVNS. In nucleotides, the CDR3 is TGTGCCAGCAGTGGGCCGGTGGGGATGCATGGCTACACCTTC. It is translated as CASSGPVGMHGYTF.

The genes are TRBV9 and TRBJ1-4, with D perhaps TRBD1 (5 bases). The germline V gene encodes CDR1 SGDLS and CDR2 YYNGEE. V was shortened by 0 bases and J by 4 bases, with 13 bases between the two germline ends. This CDR3 comprises 16 residues. CDR3 amino acids: CASSVGSGHGNEKLFF. The CDR3 bases are TGTGCCAGCAGCGTAGGATCAGGGCACGGTAATGAAAAACTGTTTTTT.

This clone showed up just once. This chain uses TRBV12-3 or TRBV12-4 with TRBJ1-2; a possible D gene is TRBD1 (5 bases). Trimming took off 8 bases at V and 2 bases at J, with 12 bases between the two ends. This CDR3 is 13 amino acids long. The DNA of the CDR3 is TGTGCCAGCGGGAGGGCAGGGAACTATGGCTACACCTTC. Protein sequence: CASGRAGNYGYTF.

J is TRBJ2-7 and V is TRBV5-1; 9 nucleotides agree with TRBD2. Trimming took 0 bases from V and 0 from J; bases not matched to a gene: 4. This CDR3 contains 16 residues. From germline, CDR1 is SGHRS and CDR2 YFSETQ. The CDR3 sequence is CASSLVGGGVSYEQYF. The DNA for the CDR3 is TGCGCCAGCAGCTTGGTAGGCGGGGGGGTCTCCTACGAGCAGTACTTC.

The J gene is TRBJ1-1, the V gene TRBV6-5, with 10 bases that match TRBD1. CDR1 is MNHEY, CDR2 SVGAGI, per germline. The ends lost 6 bases at V and 4 bases at J; junction bases unmatched: 2. The CDR3 is 13 amino acids. This chain's CDR3 is CASRWTGGTEAFF. CDR3 nucleotide sequence: TGTGCCAGCAGGTGGACAGGGGGCACTGAAGCTTTCTTT.

This clone was counted a few times. The V gene is TRBV7-8, the J gene TRBJ1-1; D unclear. CDR1 and CDR2 (germline): SGHVS, FQNEAQ. CDR3 length: 14 residues. V lost 3 bases to trimming and J lost 1 base, with 9 bases between them. The CDR3 loop is CASSFRTANTEAFF. DNA of the CDR3: TGTGCCAGCAGCTTTCGGACGGCGAACACTGAAGCTTTCTTT.

This chain uses TRBV5-1 with TRBJ1-2; D call uncertain. Trimming removed 4 bases at V and 6 bases at J, with 16 bases between. CDR1 is SGHRS and CDR2 is YFSETQ in the germline V gene. The CDR3 totals 14 residues. CDR3 loop: CASSPGGGINGYTF. CDR3 nucleotide sequence: TGCGCCAGCAGCCCCGGAGGAGGGATTAATGGCTACACCTTC.

Comments on this clone: A junction boundary mismatches the germline segment, possibly from a read error. V is TRBV7-7 and J is TRBJ2-7; tentative D call: TRBD1 (6 bases). The germline V gene encodes CDR1 SSHAT and CDR2 FNYEAQ (reference sequence). This CDR3 contains 15 residues. The CDR3 loop is CASSTNRALANEQYF. The CDR3 DNA reads TGTGCTAGCAGCACGAACAGGGCCCTGGCGAACGAGCAGTACTTC. Supplemented by reference TRBV7-7 and TRBJ2-7, the full variable domain reads GAGVSQSPRYKVTKRGQDVTLRCDPISSHATLYWYQQALGQGPEFLTYFNYEAQPDKSGLPSDRFSAERPEGSISTLTIQRTEQRDSAMYRCASSTNRALANEQYFGPGTRLTVT.

The chain has TRBV18 and TRBJ2-7; TRBD1 matches 7 bases. The CDR3 is 15 residues long. Germline V lookup: CDR1 KGHSH, CDR2 LQKENI. Germline trimming cut 0 bases from V and 3 bases from J; bases unmatched to any gene: 5. CDR3 DNA: TGTGCCAGCTCACCACCGGACAGGCCCTTCTACGAGCAGTACTTC. This codes for CASSPPDRPFYEQYF.

The genes are TRBV24-1 and TRBJ2-1, with unresolved D. Germline V gene lookup returns CDR1 KGHDR and CDR2 SFDVKD. Trimming cost V 3 bases and J 8 bases, with 7 bases left between them. This CDR3 region has 12 residues. CDR3 protein: CATSDHPDEQFF. The CDR3 DNA sequence: TGTGCCACCAGTGATCACCCCGATGAGCAGTTCTTC.

The table lists this clone with a few counts. The rearrangement joins TRBV18 to TRBJ1-2; 7 bases are a match to TRBD1. Germline V gene data show CDR1 as KGHSH and CDR2 as LQKENI. CDR3 length equals 13 residues. V lost 5 bases, J lost 4 bases, and 4 bases stayed unmatched. The CDR3: CASSSDRAYGYTF. The DNA of the CDR3 is TGTGCCAGCTCATCTGACAGGGCCTATGGCTACACCTTC.

The V gene is TRBV7-2, the J gene TRBJ1-2; D is perhaps TRBD1 (6 bases). This CDR3 is built from 13 residues. Deletions cut 5 bases from V and 2 bases from J, with 9 bases between. CDR1 and CDR2 from the germline V gene are SGHTA and FQGNSA. This chain's CDR3 is CASSLQGNYGYTF. DNA for the CDR3: TGTGCCAGCAGCCTCCAGGGGAACTATGGCTACACCTTC. Full variable domain (rest looked up from reference TRBV7-2 and TRBJ1-2): GAGVSQSPSNKVTEKGKDVELRCDPISGHTALYWYRQSLGQGLEFLIYFQGNSAPDKSGLPSDRFSAERTGGSVSTLTIQRTQQEDSAVYLCASSLQGNYGYTFGSGTRLTVV.

V usage is TRBV18 and J usage is TRBJ2-7; the D gene is possibly TRBD2 (5 bases). V was trimmed by 3 bases and J by 0 bases, leaving 9 bases between them. Germline CDR1 reads KGHSH; CDR2 reads LQKENI. There are 14 residues in the CDR3. The CDR3 loop reads CASSPDYGSYEQYF. The DNA for the CDR3 is TGTGCCAGCTCACCCGACTACGGCTCCTACGAGCAGTACTTC. Full variable domain (outside the CDR3, taken from reference TRBV18 and TRBJ2-7): NAGVMQNPRHLVRRRGQEARLRCSPMKGHSHVYWYRQLPEEGLKFMVYLQKENIIDESGMPKERFSAEFPKEGPSILRIQQVVRGDSAAYFCASSPDYGSYEQYFGPGTRLTVT.

The chain is built from TRBV7-2 and TRBJ1-2; no reliable D call. V was clipped by 2 bases and J by 6 bases, with 10 bases between them. Germline V gene data show CDR1 as SGHTA and CDR2 as FQGNSA. The CDR3 totals 13 residues. The CDR3 is CASSLRPGDGYTF. The CDR3 region has the DNA TGTGCCAGCAGCTTAAGGCCTGGGGATGGCTACACCTTC. The full variable domain, with the rest looked up from reference TRBV7-2 and TRBJ1-2, is GAGVSQSPSNKVTEKGKDVELRCDPISGHTALYWYRQSLGQGLEFLIYFQGNSAPDKSGLPSDRFSAERTGGSVSTLTIQRTQQEDSAVYLCASSLRPGDGYTFGSGTRLTVV.

The rearrangement uses TRBV2 and TRBJ1-6; possibly TRBD1 for D (6 bases). Between the trimmed V and J ends, which lost 4 bases and 6 bases, there was a span of 16 bases. Germline values: CDR1 SNHLY, CDR2 FYNNEI. This CDR3 region has 16 residues. The CDR3 sequence is CASSALIQGTNSPLHF. For the CDR3, the DNA is TGTGCCAGCAGTGCCCTTATACAGGGAACTAATTCACCCCTCCACTTT.

The CDR3 sequence: CASSTLGAGGPSGAILREQYF. The CDR3 DNA follows: TGTGCCAGCAGTACTCTAGGGGCCGGCGGGCCGTCCGGGGCGATCCTTCGGGAGCAGTACTTC. The genes are TRBV28 and TRBJ2-7; the D gene could be TRBD1 or TRBD2 (5 bases each). The CDR3 spans 21 residues. Germline lookup yields CDR1 MDHEN and CDR2 SYDVKM. V was pared by 5 bases and J by 7 bases, with 39 bases between.

The chain has TRBV18 and TRBJ2-7, with a weak D call TRBD1 (6 bases). Germline V gives CDR1 KGHSH, CDR2 LQKENI. CDR3 length: 16 amino acids. The V and J ends lost 3 bases and 0 bases respectively, with 15 bases between them. For the CDR3, the DNA is TGTGCCAGCTCACCTAACACAGGGAGACACTCCTACGAGCAGTACTTC. It is translated as CASSPNTGRHSYEQYF.

The V call is TRBV11-2, the J call TRBJ1-1, with TRBD1 matching over 8 bases. J gave up 1 base and V 5 bases, and 3 bases lay outside the gene matches. The CDR3 runs to 14 residues. Germline-derived CDR1 and CDR2 are SGHAT and FQNNGV. In DNA form, the CDR3 reads TGTGCCAGCAGCCAAGGACAGGGGAACACTGAAGCTTTCTTT. It codes for CASSQGQGNTEAFF.

The chain uses TRBV11-2 and TRBJ2-7, with 7 bases that match TRBD1. The CDR3 has 13 amino acids. The germline gives CDR1 SGHAT, CDR2 FQNNGV. The V segment lost 3 bases and the J segment 1 base; nucleotides outside the gene matches: 0. CDR3 DNA: TGTGCCAGCAGCTTGGGACAGTCCTACGAGCAGTACTTC. Translating gives CASSLGQSYEQYF.

The rearrangement uses TRBV28 and TRBJ1-5; a possible D gene is TRBD1 (6 bases). This CDR3 has 14 residues. Trimming left V 7 bases short and J 1 base short, with 11 bases between. In germline, CDR1 is MDHEN, CDR2 SYDVKM. CDR3 residues: CASTRDTSNQPQHF. The CDR3 DNA is TGTGCCAGCACAAGGGACACCAGCAATCAGCCCCAGCATTTT.

The chain joins TRBV30 to TRBJ1-1; tentatively, D is TRBD1 (5 bases). The V gene lost 1 base and the J gene lost 5 bases, with 11 bases spanning the gap. The CDR3 length is 13 residues. From germline, CDR1 is GTSNPN and CDR2 SVGIG (reference sequence). The DNA for the CDR3 is TGTGCCTGGAGTGCCTCCCGACAGACTGAAGCTTTCTTT. This codes for CAWSASRQTEAFF.